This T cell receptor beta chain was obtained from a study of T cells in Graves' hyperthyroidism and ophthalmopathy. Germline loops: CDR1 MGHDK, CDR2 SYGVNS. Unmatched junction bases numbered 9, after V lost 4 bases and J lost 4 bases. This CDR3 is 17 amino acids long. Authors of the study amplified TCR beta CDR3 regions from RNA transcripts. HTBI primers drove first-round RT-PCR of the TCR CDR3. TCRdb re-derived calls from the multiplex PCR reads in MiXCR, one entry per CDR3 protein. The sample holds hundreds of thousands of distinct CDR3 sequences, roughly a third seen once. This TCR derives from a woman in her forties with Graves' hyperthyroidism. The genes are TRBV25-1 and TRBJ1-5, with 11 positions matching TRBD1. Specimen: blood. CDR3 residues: CASSASAGTGGNQPQHF. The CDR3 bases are TGTGCCAGCAGTGCTTCCGCCGGGACAGGGGGGAATCAGCCCCAGCATTTT. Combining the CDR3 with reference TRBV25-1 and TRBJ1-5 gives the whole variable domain EADIYQTPRYLVIGTGKKITLECSQTMGHDKMYWYQQDPGMELHLIHYSYGVNSTEKGDLSSESTVSRIRTEHFPLTLESARPSHTSQYLCASSASAGTGGNQPQHFGDGTRLSIL.